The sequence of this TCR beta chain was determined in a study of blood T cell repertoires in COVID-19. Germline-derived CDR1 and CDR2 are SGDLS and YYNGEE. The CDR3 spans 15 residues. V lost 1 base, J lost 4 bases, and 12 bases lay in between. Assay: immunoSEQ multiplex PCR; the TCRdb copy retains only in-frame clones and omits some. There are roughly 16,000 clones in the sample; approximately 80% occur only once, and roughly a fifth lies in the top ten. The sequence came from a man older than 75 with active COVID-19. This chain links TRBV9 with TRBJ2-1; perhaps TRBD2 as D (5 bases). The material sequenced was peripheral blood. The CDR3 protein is CASSVTSGPYNEQFF. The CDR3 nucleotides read TGTGCCAGCAGCGTAACCAGCGGCCCTTACAATGAGCAGTTCTTC.